These 32 T cell receptor beta chains were sequenced from one sample in a study of metastatic and nonmetastatic thyroid tumors. MiXCR reprocessed the PCR reads for TCRdb. The sample gives more than 40,000 clones, less than 5% of which show up once; roughly a tenth is in the top ten. Thyroid surgery was preceded by no treatment in any patient. The sequenced sample was blood. These receptors were obtained from a female donor with papillary thyroid cancer or a benign thyroid nodule (not recorded which). Some clones in this sample may be carry-over from other donors' samples.

The chain is built from TRBV3-1 and TRBJ1-2; 8 nucleotides align to TRBD1. V lost 1 base to trimming and J lost 3 bases; unmatched junction nucleotides: 7. The CDR3 is 16 amino acids. CDR1 and CDR2 (germline): LGHDT, YNNKEL (reference sequence). CDR3 amino acids: CASSQGPGQEHYGYTF. CDR3 nucleotides: TGTGCCAGCAGCCAAGGCCCGGGACAGGAACACTATGGCTACACCTTC.

This clone has just a few counts. V is TRBV19 and J is TRBJ2-7; no clear D. Germline CDR1 is LNHDA and CDR2 is SQIVND (reference sequence). The CDR3 extends over 14 amino acids. V lost 3 bases to trimming and J lost 6 bases, with 15 bases between them. The CDR3 protein is CASSMQATSGEQYF. DNA for the CDR3: TGTGCCAGTAGTATGCAGGCCACATCTGGCGAGCAGTACTTC.

This clone was found many times. The chain is built from TRBV24-1 and TRBJ1-2; the D is unclear. CDR1 and CDR2 from the germline V gene are KGHDR and SFDVKD. This CDR3 comprises 14 residues. V was clipped by 0 bases and J by 6 bases, with 10 bases between them. DNA of the CDR3: TGTGCCACCAGTGATTTGGCCGGAGAGGATGGCTACACCTTC. Protein sequence: CATSDLAGEDGYTF.

This clone has only a few counts. Being one base from a much bigger clone, this may be a read error. Other DNA sequences within the sample encode an identical CDR3. J is TRBJ1-5 and V is TRBV10-1; D is uncertain. Germline CDR1 reads WNHNN; CDR2 reads SYGVQD (reference sequence). V was shortened by 6 bases and J by 7 bases, with 19 bases between the two germline ends. CDR3 length: 15 amino acids. The CDR3 loop is CASRTIDRVRQPQHF. As DNA, the CDR3 is TGCGCCAGCAGGACGATCGACCGGGTTCGACAGCCCCAGCATTTT.

The chain combines TRBV7-2 with TRBJ2-5; no clear D gene. The length of the CDR3 is 15 residues. The germline CDR1 and CDR2 sequences are SGHTA and FQGNSA. V lost 1 base and J 3 bases, leaving 12 bases between the germline ends. The CDR3 spells CASSLGGREEETQYF. In nucleotides, the CDR3 is TGTGCCAGCAGCTTAGGCGGTCGAGAAGAAGAGACCCAGTACTTC.

Worth noting for this clone: A much larger clone differs by one base, so this may be a read error. The chain uses TRBV12-2 and TRBJ2-3; TRBD1, the table's D call, lacks a check against the DNA. TRBV12-2 represents a pseudogene. The CDR3 runs 16 residues. The CDR3 region is CASRPPVKDHIDTQYF. The DNA of the CDR3 is TGTGCAAGTCGCCCCCCTGTCAAGGACCACATAGATACGCAGTATTTT.

This clone occurred a few times. The CDR3 here is CASSLGQTTGNTIYF. The CDR3 DNA sequence: TGCGCCAGCAGCCTAGGACAGACTACTGGAAACACCATATATTTT. The chain links TRBV5-1 to TRBJ1-3, with a weak D call TRBD1 (6 bases). The CDR3 sequence is 15 residues long. Trimming pared 4 bases from V and 2 bases from J, leaving 13 bases between. Germline CDR1 reads SGHRS; CDR2 reads YFSETQ.

This clone was picked up many times. The chain uses TRBV20-1 and TRBJ1-5; D not certain. This CDR3 contains 16 residues. V was shortened by 1 base and J by 0 bases, with 13 bases between the two germline ends. The germline V gene has CDR1 DFQATT and CDR2 SNEGSKA (reference sequence). CDR3 bases: TGCAGTGCTAGAGTGGGGAGGTTTTCTAGCAATCAGCCCCAGCATTTT. It is translated as CSARVGRFSSNQPQHF.

The table lists this clone with many counts. The genes are TRBV12-3 or TRBV12-4 and TRBJ1-6; no definite D call. The CDR3 loop spans 15 amino acids. Trimming took 6 bases from V and 7 from J, leaving 16 bases between them. CDR3 residues: CASSDNAPWNSPLHF. As DNA, the CDR3 is TGTGCCAGCAGCGACAACGCTCCTTGGAATTCACCCCTCCACTTT.

Of note for this clone: This may be a read error: a much more frequent sequence differs by one nucleotide. The chain carries TRBV18 and TRBJ2-7; D may be TRBD2 (5 bases). CDR1 is KGHSH and CDR2 is LQKENI in the germline V gene. The V end lost 6 bases, the J end lost 0 bases, and 18 bases lay between the germline ends. The CDR3 length is 16 residues. This chain's CDR3 is CASSPLPGSSSYEQYF. For the CDR3, the DNA is TGTGCCAGCTCCCCTTTACCGGGAAGTAGCTCCTACGAGCAGTACTTC.

In its sample, this clone was seen many times. This chain uses TRBV7-9 with TRBJ1-2, with a tentative D call TRBD1 (5 bases). Germline V gene sequence: CDR1 SEHNR, CDR2 FQNEAQ (reference sequence). The ends were cut back, 2 bases at V and 7 bases at J, with 8 bases in the middle. The CDR3 has 12 residues. Here the CDR3 DNA reads TGTGCCAGCAGCTTATCTGGGGCTGGCTACACCTTC. This encodes CASSLSGAGYTF.

At least ten counts were recorded for this clone. The rearrangement uses TRBV11-2 and TRBJ1-2; D not certain. V lost 1 base to trimming and J lost 5 bases, with 8 bases between them. The CDR3 covers 13 residues. Looked up from germline, CDR1 is SGHAT and CDR2 is FQNNGV. Here the CDR3 reads CASSLVGFYGYTF. DNA of the CDR3: TGTGCCAGCAGCTTAGTAGGGTTTTATGGCTACACCTTC.

Many counts were recorded for this clone. The chain employs TRBV6-1 and TRBJ1-3; no reliable D call. The V and J ends lost 8 bases and 0 bases respectively, with 11 bases between them. The CDR3 sequence is 14 residues long. CDR1 MNHNS and CDR2 SASEGT come from the germline V gene. CDR3 protein: CASSPGSSGNTIYF. The CDR3 DNA is TGTGCCAGCTCCCCTGGGAGCTCTGGAAACACCATATATTTT.

The rearrangement joins TRBV25-1 to TRBJ1-1; perhaps TRBD1 as D (5 bases). Germline CDR1 and CDR2: MGHDK and SYGVNS. V shed 6 bases and J shed 4 bases, with 21 bases lying between them. This CDR3 region has 16 residues. For the CDR3, the DNA is TGTGCCAGCAGGGGTCAGGCTGGGGGATTGGGCACTGAAGCTTTCTTT. Its protein is CASRGQAGGLGTEAFF.

Many counts were recorded for this clone. The chain is built from TRBV7-2 and TRBJ2-1; 13 bases match TRBD2. This CDR3 is built from 15 residues. Germline CDR1 reads SGHTA; CDR2 reads FQGNSA. Trimming cost V 2 bases and J 8 bases; bases outside gene matches: 3. DNA for the CDR3: TGTGCCAGCAGCTTAATTGGACTAGCGGGAGATGAGCAGTTCTTC. This translates into CASSLIGLAGDEQFF.

V usage is TRBV10-2 and J usage is TRBJ2-7; D call uncertain. The CDR3 loop spans 13 amino acids. The V gene's germline CDR1 is WSHSY and CDR2 SAAADI. V lost 4 bases to trimming and J lost 2 bases, with 9 bases between them. In DNA, the CDR3 is TGCGCCAGCAGTGTTGACGTAACCTACGAGCAGTACGTC. This codes for CASSVDVTYEQYV.

Ten or more counts support this clone. The sample holds other DNA sequences that translate to the same CDR3. V usage is TRBV28 and J usage is TRBJ1-2; maybe TRBD1 (5 bases). The CDR3 has 13 residues. In germline, CDR1 is MDHEN, CDR2 SYDVKM. The V gene lost 2 bases and the J gene lost 1 base, with 5 bases spanning the gap. CDR3 nucleotides: TGTGCCAGCAGTTTAGACAGTAACTATGGCTACACCTTC. This encodes CASSLDSNYGYTF.

This clone was seen a handful of times. Since a much larger clone is just one base distant, this may be a read error. The chain couples TRBV27 to TRBJ1-5; the D gene is possibly TRBD1 (5 bases). The V gene's germline CDR1 is MNHEY and CDR2 SMNVEV (reference sequence). The CDR3 contains 15 residues. In DNA, the CDR3 is TGTGCTAGCAGTTTAACCCAGGGACGCGGTGTGCCCCAGCATTTT. Protein sequence: CASSLTQGRGVPQHF.

Comments on this clone: A much larger clone lies one base from this, so it may be a read error. V and J are TRBV2 and TRBJ2-3; 8 bases match TRBD2. The CDR3 consists of 17 residues. The germline gives CDR1 SNHLY, CDR2 FYNNEI. The DNA for the CDR3 is TGTACCAACAGCTACGAAAGCGGGAGAGGTTTTATAGATACGCAGTATTTT. Its translation is CTNSYESGRGFIDTQYF.

The chain joins TRBV3-1 to TRBJ1-6; 8 bases line up with TRBD1. The CDR3 is made up of 15 amino acids. Trimming removed 3 bases from V and 8 bases from J; junction bases left unmatched: 6. The germline CDR1 and CDR2 sequences are LGHDT and YNNKEL (reference sequence). This CDR3 reads CASSQRTGLDSPLHF. The CDR3 DNA reads TGTGCCAGCAGCCAGCGGACAGGGTTGGATTCACCCCTCCACTTT.

This clone was recorded at least ten times. The chain carries TRBV30 and TRBJ1-5; no definite D call. The CDR3 runs 14 residues. V lost 1 base and J lost 3, with 10 bases in between. From germline, CDR1 is GTSNPN and CDR2 SVGIG (reference sequence). The chain's CDR3 is CAWSARQFNQPQHF. CDR3 DNA sequence: TGTGCCTGGAGTGCGAGGCAGTTCAATCAGCCCCAGCATTTT.

This clone was observed a few times. At one end the junction does not follow the germline gene, possibly because of a read error. The chain links TRBV7-8 to TRBJ2-7; 7 nucleotides align to TRBD2. Germline-derived CDR1 and CDR2 are SGHVS and FQNEAQ. The CDR3 loop spans 15 amino acids. The CDR3 region is CASNLSGTTSYEQYF. CDR3 sequence (DNA): TGTGCCAGCAACTTATCCGGGACTACCTCCTACGAGCAGTACTTC.

This clone was detected a few times. V and J are TRBV7-2 and TRBJ2-3; D perhaps matches TRBD2 (5 bases). The CDR3 length is 13 residues. V lost 3 bases, J lost 3 bases, and 7 bases lay in between. Per the germline V gene, CDR1 is SGHTA and CDR2 is FQGNSA. DNA of the CDR3: TGTGCCAGCAGCTTGAGGGATACAGATACGCAGTATTTT. This codes for CASSLRDTDTQYF.

V is TRBV7-2 and J is TRBJ1-2; TRBD1 might be the D (6 bases). CDR1 is SGHTA and CDR2 is FQGNSA in the germline V gene. The CDR3 runs 15 residues. V was clipped by 0 bases and J by 7 bases, with 15 bases between them. The CDR3 protein is CASSLAVKAGVGYTF. In DNA form, the CDR3 reads TGTGCCAGCAGCTTAGCGGTCAAGGCAGGGGTTGGCTACACCTTC.

This sequence joins TRBV6-2 or TRBV6-3 and TRBJ2-7; D might be TRBD2 (6 bases). V was pared by 11 bases and J by 0 bases, with 14 bases between. Per germline, CDR1 MNHEY and CDR2 SVGEGT. This CDR3 is built from 13 residues. CDR3 in DNA: TGTGCCGCCGGGGGTTCCGGCTCCTACGAGCAGTACTTC. It specifies CAAGGSGSYEQYF.

In this sample, this clone turned up a few times. CDR3 DNA: TGCAGTGCTAGTCAGGCCGGCGGGGAGCTGTTTTTT. Protein product: CSASQAGGELFF. The chain recombines TRBV20-1 with TRBJ2-2; no definite D call. V lost 3 bases to trimming and J lost 7 bases, with 9 bases between them. The CDR3 spans 12 residues. The V gene's germline CDR1 is DFQATT and CDR2 SNEGSKA (reference sequence).

The chain is built from TRBV11-2 and TRBJ2-1, with TRBD1 matching 7 bases. V shed 3 bases, J shed 7 bases, and the junction held 9 bases outside the gene matches. Germline CDR1 is SGHAT and CDR2 is FQNNGV. The CDR3 totals 15 residues. The CDR3 region is CASSLMGQSANEQFF. In DNA, the CDR3 is TGTGCCAGCAGCTTGATGGGACAGTCGGCTAATGAGCAGTTCTTC.

The chain links TRBV6-1 to TRBJ2-7; 8 bases fit TRBD1. The ends lost 7 bases at V and 5 bases at J; junction bases unmatched: 16. The CDR3 sequence is 16 residues long. Per the germline V gene, CDR1 is MNHNS and CDR2 is SASEGT. CDR3 bases: TGTGCCAGCATGGTTCTCCCGAGGACAGGGCGGCACGAGCAGTACTTC. Translated, it gives CASMVLPRTGRHEQYF.

The gene calls are TRBV6-1 and TRBJ1-1; D not certain. This CDR3 has 13 amino acids. Trimming stripped 10 bases from V and 1 base from J, with 13 bases between. In germline, CDR1 is MNHNS, CDR2 SASEGT. This chain's CDR3 is CATSRKGNTEAFF. The CDR3 DNA sequence: TGTGCCACCTCAAGGAAGGGGAACACTGAAGCTTTCTTT.

This clone was counted a few times. The chain recombines TRBV6-2 or TRBV6-3 with TRBJ1-1; D remains unclear. CDR3 length: 14 amino acids. The V and J ends lost 0 bases and 11 bases respectively, with 16 bases between them. Germline CDR1 reads MNHEY; CDR2 reads SVGEGT. The CDR3 here is CASSYSNDRVRAFF. In DNA, the CDR3 is TGTGCCAGCAGTTACTCGAATGACCGGGTGAGGGCTTTCTTT.

Ten or more counts support this clone. A much more abundant neighbour one base away suggests this may be a read error. This rearrangement joins TRBV12-3 or TRBV12-4 to TRBJ1-1; 8 bases map to TRBD1. CDR3 length: 14 residues. The CDR3 spells CAGSEQGGPTEAFF. As DNA, the CDR3 is TGTGCCGGCAGTGAACAGGGGGGCCCCACTGAAGCTTTCTTT.

This clone was recorded many times. The chain joins TRBV3-1 to TRBJ2-7, with D possibly matching TRBD2 (6 bases). This CDR3 has 16 residues. Germline assignment: CDR1 LGHDT and CDR2 YNNKEL (reference sequence). Between the trimmed V and J ends, which lost 5 bases and 2 bases, there was a span of 19 bases. CDR3 DNA sequence: TGTGCCAGCAGCTCTACGTGGCGGGAAAGAACCTACGAGCAGTACTTC. Protein sequence: CASSSTWRERTYEQYF.